These 19 T cell receptor beta chains came from one sample sequenced in a study of early stage breast cancer tumors. Libraries were prepared by immunoSEQ multiplex PCR; TCRdb keeps only in-frame clonotypes and omits some of them. The sample shows 4,500 or so clones, roughly 64% of them seen only once. Sequencing used normal breast tissue next to the tumor. The receptors shown here come from a person aged 55-75 years with breast cancer.

The chain recombines TRBV2 with TRBJ1-1, with D hard to call. The CDR3 runs to 15 residues. Trimming removed 0 bases at V and 6 bases at J, with 14 bases between. Germline V gene lookup returns CDR1 SNHLY and CDR2 FYNNEI. The CDR3 region is CASSEARTEVAEAFF. CDR3 coding DNA: TGTGCCAGCAGTGAAGCAAGGACCGAGGTTGCTGAAGCTTTCTTT.

The rearrangement uses TRBV9 and TRBJ1-4; possible D gene TRBD1, 5 bases. CDR1 and CDR2 from the germline V gene are SGDLS and YYNGEE. This CDR3 region has 17 residues. V dropped 0 bases and J dropped 4 bases, with 16 bases sitting between them. CDR3: CASSVDGGTESNEKLFF. DNA for the CDR3: TGTGCCAGCAGCGTAGACGGGGGGACGGAGAGTAATGAAAAACTGTTTTTT.

There are a few counts of this clone. The chain has TRBV4-1 and TRBJ1-4, with a possible D match to TRBD1 (5 bases). V was shortened by 1 base and J by 6 bases, with 18 bases between the two germline ends. Germline lookup yields CDR1 MGHRA and CDR2 YSYEKL. The CDR3 runs 17 residues. CDR3 in amino acids: CASSQALAGGIYEKLFF. For the CDR3, the DNA is TGCGCCAGCAGCCAAGCTCTAGCGGGGGGAATTTATGAAAAACTGTTTTTT.

The chain uses TRBV27 and TRBJ2-7, with 10 bases fitting TRBD1. The germline V gene encodes CDR1 MNHEY and CDR2 SMNVEV (reference sequence). The CDR3 loop spans 14 amino acids. The trim removed 2 bases at V and 2 bases at J, leaving 0 bases unmatched. As DNA, the CDR3 is TGTGCCAGCAGTTTAGGGACAGGGGCCTACGAGCAGTACTTC. Translating gives CASSLGTGAYEQYF.

The chain joins TRBV9 to TRBJ2-3, with D perhaps matching TRBD1 (6 bases). V gave up 4 bases and J gave up 1 base, with 16 bases separating them. The germline gives CDR1 SGDLS, CDR2 YYNGEE. The CDR3 extends over 16 amino acids. This CDR3 reads CASSPLGATGTDTQYF. The CDR3 DNA reads TGTGCCAGCAGCCCCTTGGGGGCGACTGGCACAGATACGCAGTATTTT.

This clone was picked up one time. The chain combines TRBV5-4 with TRBJ2-5; 7 bases are shared with TRBD2. The junction had 8 bases not matched to a gene; V was cut back by 3 bases and J by 3 bases. The germline V gene has CDR1 SGHNT and CDR2 YYREEE (reference sequence). The CDR3 runs 15 residues. CDR3 sequence reads: CASSSKRDGEETQYF. The CDR3 nucleotides read TGTGCCAGCAGCTCGAAGCGGGATGGAGAAGAGACCCAGTACTTC.

V gene TRBV30 combines with J gene TRBJ1-2; 7 nucleotides line up with TRBD1. CDR1 is GTSNPN and CDR2 is SVGIG in the germline V gene (reference sequence). With 1 base clipped from V and 7 bases from J, the junction kept 9 bases outside the gene matches. This CDR3 is built from 14 residues. The CDR3 nucleotides are TGTGCCTGGAGTGCCCAGGGGGGGATAACTGGCTACACCTTC. Its protein is CAWSAQGGITGYTF.

The chain joins TRBV25-1 to TRBJ1-5; perhaps TRBD1 as D (5 bases). CDR1 is MGHDK and CDR2 is SYGVNS in the germline V gene. The CDR3 length is 16 residues. Trimming removed 2 bases at V and 2 bases at J, with 13 bases between. CDR3 amino acids: CASSEGGSGGNQPQHF. The CDR3 DNA sequence: TGTGCCAGCAGTGAAGGAGGGTCGGGGGGCAATCAGCCCCAGCATTTT.

This clone was found once. This sequence joins TRBV5-8 and TRBJ1-4; weak D call: TRBD1 (6 bases). V was clipped by 0 bases and J by 4 bases, with 16 bases between them. Germline V CDR1 and CDR2: SGHTS, YDEGEE. The CDR3 has 17 residues. CDR3 nucleotide sequence: TGTGCCAGCAGCTTGGTGGGACAAGGAGGCGGTAATGAAAAACTGTTTTTT. As protein: CASSLVGQGGGNEKLFF. The variable domain in full, completed from reference TRBV5-8 and TRBJ1-4, reads EAGVTQSPTHLIKTRGQQATLRCSPISGHTSVYWYQQALGLGLQFLLWYDEGEERNRGNFPPRFSGRQFPNYSSELNVNALELEDSALYLCASSLVGQGGGNEKLFFGSGTQLSVL.

V gene TRBV6-6 combines with J gene TRBJ1-2; 8 nucleotides line up with TRBD1. The V and J ends lost 6 bases and 6 bases, in that order; junction bases with no gene match: 9. CDR3 length: 14 residues. Germline V gene lookup returns CDR1 MNHNY and CDR2 SVGAGI (reference sequence). CDR3 sequence (DNA): TGTGCCAGCAGCACCCGGACAGGGAACAATGGCTACACCTTC. Translation: CASSTRTGNNGYTF.

This clone has only a few counts. The chain employs TRBV5-1 and TRBJ2-1, with D possibly TRBD2 on 5 matching bases. The germline gives CDR1 SGHRS, CDR2 YFSETQ. CDR3 size: 15 residues. V lost 4 bases and J 3 bases, leaving 14 bases between the germline ends. CDR3 DNA sequence: TGCGCCAGCAGCCAGGACGCTGGGAGCTACAATGAGCAGTTCTTC. Translated, it gives CASSQDAGSYNEQFF. The complete variable domain, with remaining parts taken from reference TRBV5-1 and TRBJ2-1, reads KAGVTQTPRYLIKTRGQQVTLSCSPISGHRSVSWYQQTPGQGLQFLFEYFSETQRNKGNFPGRFSGRQFSNSRSEMNVSTLELGDSALYLCASSQDAGSYNEQFFGPGTRLTVL.

The chain employs TRBV6-5 and TRBJ2-5; D ambiguous. V was shortened by 6 bases and J by 5 bases, with 10 bases between the two germline ends. CDR1 and CDR2 from the germline V gene are MNHEY and SVGAGI. CDR3 size: 12 residues. CDR3 region: CASSPAEETQYF. In DNA, the CDR3 is TGTGCCAGCAGCCCCGCGGAGGAGACCCAGTACTTC.

This chain uses TRBV7-8 with TRBJ1-1, with D perhaps matching TRBD1 (5 bases). The V gene lost 5 bases and the J gene lost 0 bases, with 13 bases spanning the gap. CDR3 length: 15 amino acids. The V gene's germline CDR1 is SGHVS and CDR2 FQNEAQ. For the CDR3, the DNA is TGTGCCAGCAGCGGAATGGGACGGATGAACACTGAAGCTTTCTTT. Translating gives CASSGMGRMNTEAFF.

V is TRBV13 and J is TRBJ2-1; D could derive from TRBD1 or TRBD2 (5 bases each). V shed 6 bases and J shed 3 bases, with 15 bases lying between them. The CDR3 loop spans 15 amino acids. The germline V gene has CDR1 PRHDT and CDR2 FYEKMQ (reference sequence). The CDR3 bases are TGTGCCAGCAGTCACCGGGACGGACTCTACAATGAGCAGTTCTTC. Its protein is CASSHRDGLYNEQFF. Full variable domain (outside the CDR3, taken from reference TRBV13 and TRBJ2-1): AAGVIQSPRHLIKEKRETATLKCYPIPRHDTVYWYQQGPGQDPQFLISFYEKMQSDKGSIPDRFSAQQFSDYHSELNMSSLELGDSALYFCASSHRDGLYNEQFFGPGTRLTVL.

The rearrangement links TRBV7-9 to TRBJ2-7; 7 nucleotides align to TRBD1. Trimming removed 5 bases from V and 5 bases from J; junction bases left unmatched: 6. CDR1 and CDR2 (germline): SEHNR, FQNEAQ (reference sequence). This CDR3 contains 13 residues. In DNA form, the CDR3 reads TGTGCCAGCAGCCCTCGACAGGGTCACGAGCAGTACTTC. Translation: CASSPRQGHEQYF.

The rearrangement links TRBV5-1 to TRBJ1-6; D possibly corresponds to TRBD1 (5 bases). The V gene's germline CDR1 is SGHRS and CDR2 YFSETQ. Deletions cut 0 bases from V and 12 bases from J, with 16 bases between. The CDR3 has 15 residues. The CDR3 DNA sequence: TGCGCCAGCAGCTTGGCCGGACAAGGCGGTAGACCCCTCCACTTT. Its translation: CASSLAGQGGRPLHF.

The chain has TRBV9 and TRBJ2-3; no clear D. CDR3 length: 13 residues. Germline assignment: CDR1 SGDLS and CDR2 YYNGEE. V lost 0 bases and J 2 bases, leaving 4 bases between the germline ends. DNA for the CDR3: TGTGCCAGCAGCGTAGCCGCCACAGATACGCAGTATTTT. Residues: CASSVAATDTQYF. Full variable domain (outside the CDR3, taken from reference TRBV9 and TRBJ2-3): DSGVTQTPKHLITATGQRVTLRCSPRSGDLSVYWYQQSLDQGLQFLIQYYNGEERAKGNILERFSAQQFPDLHSELNLSSLELGDSALYFCASSVAATDTQYFGPGTRLTVL.

This clone was observed a single time. The CDR3 loop reads CAWSETQFNHQPQHF. The CDR3 bases are TGTGCCTGGAGTGAGACACAATTTAACCATCAGCCCCAGCATTTT. The chain links TRBV30 to TRBJ1-5; D gene ambiguous. The CDR3 spans 15 residues. V lost 1 base, J lost 5 bases, and 15 bases lay in between. The germline V gene has CDR1 GTSNPN and CDR2 SVGIG (reference sequence). Drawing the rest from reference TRBV30 and TRBJ1-5, the complete variable domain is SQTIHQWPATLVQPVGSPLSLECTVEGTSNPNLYWYRQAAGRGLQLLFYSVGIGQISSEVPQNLSASRPQDRQFILSSKKLLLSDSGFYLCAWSETQFNHQPQHFGDGTRLSIL.

The chain combines TRBV27 with TRBJ1-2, with a possible D match to TRBD1 (5 bases). With 6 bases removed from V and 7 bases from J, the gap between germline ends came to 18 bases. Germline loops: CDR1 MNHEY, CDR2 SMNVEV (reference sequence). CDR3 size: 14 residues. The CDR3: CASRQFKAGGGYTF. The CDR3 DNA reads TGTGCCAGCAGGCAGTTCAAGGCTGGGGGTGGCTACACCTTC.